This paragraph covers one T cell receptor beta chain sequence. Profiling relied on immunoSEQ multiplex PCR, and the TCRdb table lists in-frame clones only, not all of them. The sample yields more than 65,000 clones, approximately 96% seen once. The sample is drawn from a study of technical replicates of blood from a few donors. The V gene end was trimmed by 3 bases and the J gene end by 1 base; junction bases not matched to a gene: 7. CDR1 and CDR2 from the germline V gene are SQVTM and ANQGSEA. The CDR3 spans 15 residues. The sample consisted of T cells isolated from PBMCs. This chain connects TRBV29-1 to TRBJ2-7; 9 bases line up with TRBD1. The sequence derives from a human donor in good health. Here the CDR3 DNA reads TGCAGCGTTGAGGGGGGTGGGACAGGGTCCTACGAGCAGTACTTC. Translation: CSVEGGGTGSYEQYF.